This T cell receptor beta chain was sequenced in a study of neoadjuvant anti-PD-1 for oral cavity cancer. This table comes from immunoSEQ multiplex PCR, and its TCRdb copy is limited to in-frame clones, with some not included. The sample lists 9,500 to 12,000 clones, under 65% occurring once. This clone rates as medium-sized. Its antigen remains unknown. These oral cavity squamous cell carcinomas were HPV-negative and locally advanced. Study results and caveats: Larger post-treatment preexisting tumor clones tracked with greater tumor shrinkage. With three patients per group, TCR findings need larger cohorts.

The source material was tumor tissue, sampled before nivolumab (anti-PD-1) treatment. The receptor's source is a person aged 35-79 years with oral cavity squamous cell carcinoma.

The CDR3 reads CASSFGQYNSPLHF. The CDR3 DNA reads as TGTGCCAGCAGCTTCGGACAATATAATTCACCCCTCCACTTT. The J gene is TRBJ1-6, the V gene TRBV5-4; D might be TRBD1 (5 bases). CDR1 is SGHNT, CDR2 YYREEE, per germline (reference sequence). With 2 bases removed from V and 4 bases from J, the gap between germline ends came to 7 bases. The CDR3 consists of 14 residues.